This TCR beta chain was identified during a study of T-cell memory formation after mild COVID-19. Study details: TCR clusters were mostly donor specific. Points from the study as a whole: A second wave expanding day 15 to 37 was CD4+-biased; contracting clones were balanced. Most CD4+ clones that shrank were in CM and EM, while CD8+ ones turned up in EMRA.

From 5'RACE with constant-segment primers came TCR alpha and TCR beta cDNA libraries that carried sample barcodes and UMIs. TCRdb reanalysed the 5' RACE reads using MiXCR and keeps one entry per CDR3 protein. The sample comprises about 170,000 distinct CDR3 sequences, roughly 13% of which are singletons, and approximately 3.3% rests with the top ten. There are a few counts of this clonotype. Its specificity is unknown. The CDR3 extends over 12 amino acids. From germline, CDR1 is MDHEN and CDR2 SYDVKM. Trimming shortened V by 11 bases and J by 5 bases, and 15 bases separated the two germline ends. The chain uses TRBV28 and TRBJ2-5, with D perhaps matching TRBD1 (6 bases). The clonotype originates from a man aged 18 to 29 who had mild COVID-19 (a few samples of this study predate the infection). Cell type and time point are not known. The source material was PBMCs or a T cell subset sorted from them (not recorded which). DNA of the CDR3: TGTGCCTCCCAGCGTGGGGGCGAGACCCAGTACTTC. Protein sequence: CASQRGGETQYF.